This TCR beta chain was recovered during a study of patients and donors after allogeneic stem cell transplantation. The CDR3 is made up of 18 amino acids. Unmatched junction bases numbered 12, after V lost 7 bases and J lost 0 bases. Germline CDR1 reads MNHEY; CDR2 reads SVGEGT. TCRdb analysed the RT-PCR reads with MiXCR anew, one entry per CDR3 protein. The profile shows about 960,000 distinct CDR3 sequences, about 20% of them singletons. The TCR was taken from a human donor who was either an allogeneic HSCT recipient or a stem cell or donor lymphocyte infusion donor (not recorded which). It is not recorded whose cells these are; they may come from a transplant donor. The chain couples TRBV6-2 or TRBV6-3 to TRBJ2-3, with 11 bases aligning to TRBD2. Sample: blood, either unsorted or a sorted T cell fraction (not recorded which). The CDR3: CASTSGTSGVNSTDTQYF. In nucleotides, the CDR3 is TGTGCCAGCACATCCGGGACTAGCGGAGTCAATAGCACAGATACGCAGTATTTT.